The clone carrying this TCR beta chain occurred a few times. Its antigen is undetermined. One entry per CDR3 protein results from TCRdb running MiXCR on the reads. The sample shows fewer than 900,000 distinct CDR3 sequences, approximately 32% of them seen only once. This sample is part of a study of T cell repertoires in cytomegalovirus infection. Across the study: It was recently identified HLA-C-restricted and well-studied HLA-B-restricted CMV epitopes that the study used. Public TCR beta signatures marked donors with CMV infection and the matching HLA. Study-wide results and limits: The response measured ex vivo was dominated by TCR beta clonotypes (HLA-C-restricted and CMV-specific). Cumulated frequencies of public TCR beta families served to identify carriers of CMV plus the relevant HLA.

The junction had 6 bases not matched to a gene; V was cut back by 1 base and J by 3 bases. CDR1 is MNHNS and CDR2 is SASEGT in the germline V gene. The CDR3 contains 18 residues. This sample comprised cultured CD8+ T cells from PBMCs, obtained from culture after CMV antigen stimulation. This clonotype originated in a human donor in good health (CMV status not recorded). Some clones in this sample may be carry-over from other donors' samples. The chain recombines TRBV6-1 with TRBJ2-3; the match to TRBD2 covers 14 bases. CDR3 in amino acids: CASSEVLTSGGATDTQYF. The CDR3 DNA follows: TGTGCCAGCAGTGAAGTTTTGACTAGCGGGGGGGCGACAGATACGCAGTATTTT.